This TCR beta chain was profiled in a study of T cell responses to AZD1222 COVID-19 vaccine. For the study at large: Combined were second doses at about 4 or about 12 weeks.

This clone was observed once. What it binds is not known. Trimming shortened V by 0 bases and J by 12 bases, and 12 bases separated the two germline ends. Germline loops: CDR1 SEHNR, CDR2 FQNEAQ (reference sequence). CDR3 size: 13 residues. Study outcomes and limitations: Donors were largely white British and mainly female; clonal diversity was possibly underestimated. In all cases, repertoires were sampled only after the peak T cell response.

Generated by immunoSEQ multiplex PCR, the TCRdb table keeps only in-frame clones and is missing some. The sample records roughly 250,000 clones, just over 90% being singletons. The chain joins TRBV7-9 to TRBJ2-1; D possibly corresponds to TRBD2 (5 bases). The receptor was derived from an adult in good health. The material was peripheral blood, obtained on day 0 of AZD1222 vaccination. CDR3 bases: TGTGCCAGCAGCTTAGCCGCGGGCGTTGGGCAGTTCTTC. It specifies CASSLAAGVGQFF.